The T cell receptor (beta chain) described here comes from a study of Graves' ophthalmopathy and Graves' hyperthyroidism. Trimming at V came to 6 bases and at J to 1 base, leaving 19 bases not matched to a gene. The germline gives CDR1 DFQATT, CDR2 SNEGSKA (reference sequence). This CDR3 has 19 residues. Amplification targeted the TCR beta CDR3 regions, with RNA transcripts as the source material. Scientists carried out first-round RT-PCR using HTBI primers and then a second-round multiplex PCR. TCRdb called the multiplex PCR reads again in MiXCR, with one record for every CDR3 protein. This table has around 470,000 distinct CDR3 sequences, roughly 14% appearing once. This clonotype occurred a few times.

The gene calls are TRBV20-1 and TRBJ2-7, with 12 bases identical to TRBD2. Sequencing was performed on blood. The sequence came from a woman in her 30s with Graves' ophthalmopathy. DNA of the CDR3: TGCAGTGCATCCTTTTCCACTCTCGGACTAGCGGGGAGTTCCTACGAGCAGTACTTC. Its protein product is CSASFSTLGLAGSSYEQYF.